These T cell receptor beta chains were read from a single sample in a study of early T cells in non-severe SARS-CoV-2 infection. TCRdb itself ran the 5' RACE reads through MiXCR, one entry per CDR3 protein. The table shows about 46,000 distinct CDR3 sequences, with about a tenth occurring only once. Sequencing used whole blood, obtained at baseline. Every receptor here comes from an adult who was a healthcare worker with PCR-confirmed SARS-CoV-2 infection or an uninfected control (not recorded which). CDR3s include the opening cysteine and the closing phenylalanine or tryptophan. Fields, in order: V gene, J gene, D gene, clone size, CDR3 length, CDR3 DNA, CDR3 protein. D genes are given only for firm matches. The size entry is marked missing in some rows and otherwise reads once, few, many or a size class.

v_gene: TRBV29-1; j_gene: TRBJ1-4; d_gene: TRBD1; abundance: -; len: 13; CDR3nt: TGCAGCGTCGTGACAGGGAATAATGAAAAACTGTTTTTT; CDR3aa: CSVVTGNNEKLFF
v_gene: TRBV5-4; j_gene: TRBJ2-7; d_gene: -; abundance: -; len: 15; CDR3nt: TGTGCCAGCAGCTTGGTCGGGACATTGTCCTACGAGCAGTACTTC; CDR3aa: CASSLVGTLSYEQYF
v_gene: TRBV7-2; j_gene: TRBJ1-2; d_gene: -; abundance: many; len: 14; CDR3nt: TGTGCCAGCAGCTTAGGGCGGGAACTTGGTGGCTACACCTTC; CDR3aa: CASSLGRELGGYTF
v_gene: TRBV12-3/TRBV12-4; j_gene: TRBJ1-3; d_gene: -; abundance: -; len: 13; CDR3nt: TGTGCCAGCACCCCGGGGGGCCGGGACACCATATATTTT; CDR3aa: CASTPGGRDTIYF
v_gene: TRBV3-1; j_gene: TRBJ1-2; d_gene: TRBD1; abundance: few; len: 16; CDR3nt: TGTGCCAGCAGCCAAGGAATCGGGACAGGGACTCATGGCTACACCTTC; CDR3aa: CASSQGIGTGTHGYTF
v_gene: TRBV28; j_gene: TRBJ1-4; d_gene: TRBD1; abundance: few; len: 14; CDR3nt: TGTGCCAGCAGTCGGACAGGGGCTAATGAAAAACTGTTTTTT; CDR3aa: CASSRTGANEKLFF
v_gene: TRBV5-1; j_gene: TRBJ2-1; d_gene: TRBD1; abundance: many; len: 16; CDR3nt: TGCGCCAGCAGCTTGGGGACAGGGGGCCTGTACAATGAGCAGTTCTTC; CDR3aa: CASSLGTGGLYNEQFF
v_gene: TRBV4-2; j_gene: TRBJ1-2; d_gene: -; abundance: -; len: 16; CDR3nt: TGTGCCAGCAGCCAAGTGGGGAATGGGCACCAGAAGGGCTACACCTTC; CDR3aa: CASSQVGNGHQKGYTF
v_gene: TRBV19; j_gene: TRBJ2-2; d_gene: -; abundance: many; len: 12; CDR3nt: TGTGCCAGTAGTATTCGTGTAGGGGAGCTGTTTTTT; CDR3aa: CASSIRVGELFF
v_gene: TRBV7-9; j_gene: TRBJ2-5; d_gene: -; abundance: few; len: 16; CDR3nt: TGTGCCAGCAGCCTTATGGGCGGGGTCCTGGGAGAGACCCAGTACTTC; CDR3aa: CASSLMGGVLGETQYF
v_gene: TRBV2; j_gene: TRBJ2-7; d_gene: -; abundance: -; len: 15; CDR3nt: TGTGCCAGCAGTGAAGATACAGCGCAATTTGGCGAGCAGTACTTC; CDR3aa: CASSEDTAQFGEQYF
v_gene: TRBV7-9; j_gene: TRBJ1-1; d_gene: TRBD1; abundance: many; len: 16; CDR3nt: TGTGCCAGCAGCACTTCCGACAGGGAGTGGAACACTGAAGCTTTCTTT; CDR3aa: CASSTSDREWNTEAFF
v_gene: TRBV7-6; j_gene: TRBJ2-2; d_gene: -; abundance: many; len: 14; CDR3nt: TGTGCCAGCAGCTTATCCGAGGGCCCCGGGGAGCTGTTTTTT; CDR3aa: CASSLSEGPGELFF
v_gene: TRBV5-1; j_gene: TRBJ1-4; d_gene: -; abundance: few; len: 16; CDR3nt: TGCGCCAGCAGCTTGGCACAGCTTGCAACTAATGAAAAACTGTTTTTT; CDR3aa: CASSLAQLATNEKLFF
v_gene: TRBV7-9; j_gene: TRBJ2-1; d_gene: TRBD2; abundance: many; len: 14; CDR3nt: TGTGCCAGCAGCCTCAGCGGGGGGGCTGGTGAGCAGTTCTTC; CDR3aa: CASSLSGGAGEQFF
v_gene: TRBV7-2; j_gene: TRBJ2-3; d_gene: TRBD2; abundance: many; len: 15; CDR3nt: TGTGCCAGCAGCTTAGAGGCTAGCGGGCGGAATACGCAGTATTTT; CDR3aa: CASSLEASGRNTQYF
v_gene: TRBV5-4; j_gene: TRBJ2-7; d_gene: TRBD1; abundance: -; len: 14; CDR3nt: TGTGCCAGCAGCCAAACCGGGACAGGGAACGAGCAGTACTTC; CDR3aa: CASSQTGTGNEQYF
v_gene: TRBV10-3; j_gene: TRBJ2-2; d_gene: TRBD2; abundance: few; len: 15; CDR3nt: TGTGCCATCAGTGACACTAGCGGGAGATCCGGGGAGCTGTTTTTT; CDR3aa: CAISDTSGRSGELFF
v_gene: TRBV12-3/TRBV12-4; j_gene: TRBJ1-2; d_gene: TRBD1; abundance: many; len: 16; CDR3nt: TGTGCCAGCAGCAAAACCGGGACAGGGGTCTGGTATGGCTACACCTTC; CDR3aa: CASSKTGTGVWYGYTF
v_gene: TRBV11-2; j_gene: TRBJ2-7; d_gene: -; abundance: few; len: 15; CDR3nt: TGTGCCAGCAGACAAACTGGACCGCCCTCCTACGAGCAGTACTTC; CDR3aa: CASRQTGPPSYEQYF
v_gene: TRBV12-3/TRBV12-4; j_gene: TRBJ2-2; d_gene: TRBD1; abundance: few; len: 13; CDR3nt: TGTGCCAGCAGTTTGACAGGGTCCGGGGAGCTGTTTTTT; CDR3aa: CASSLTGSGELFF
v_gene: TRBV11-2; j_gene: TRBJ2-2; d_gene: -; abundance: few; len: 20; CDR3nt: TGTGCCAGCAGCTTTTTACTCTGGGGGGGCCACGGCTTTCGGCCCGGGGAGCTGTTTTTT; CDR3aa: CASSFLLWGGHGFRPGELFF
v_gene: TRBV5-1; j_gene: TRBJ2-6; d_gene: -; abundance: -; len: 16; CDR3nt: TGCGCCAGCAGCCCTGGTGGGTTCTCTGGGGCCAACGTCCTGACTTTC; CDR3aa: CASSPGGFSGANVLTF
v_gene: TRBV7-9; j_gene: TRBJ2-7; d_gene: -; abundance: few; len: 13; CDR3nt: TGTGCCAGCAGCTCCACCGGGACCTACGAGCAGTACTTC; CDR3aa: CASSSTGTYEQYF
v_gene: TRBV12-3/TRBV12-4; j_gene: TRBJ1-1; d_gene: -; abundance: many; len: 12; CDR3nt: TGTGCCAGCAGTTTGAGGAGAACTGAAGCTTTCTTT; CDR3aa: CASSLRRTEAFF
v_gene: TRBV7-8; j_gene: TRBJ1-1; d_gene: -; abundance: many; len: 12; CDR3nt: TGTGCCAGCAGCTTAACGGGCGGAGAAGCTTTCTTT; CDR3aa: CASSLTGGEAFF
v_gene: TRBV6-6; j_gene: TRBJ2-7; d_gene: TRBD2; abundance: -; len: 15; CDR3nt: TGTGCCAGCAGTCTTGGACTAGCGGGTTCCTACGAGCAGTACTTC; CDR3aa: CASSLGLAGSYEQYF
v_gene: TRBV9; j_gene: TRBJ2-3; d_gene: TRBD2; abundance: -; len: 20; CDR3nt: TGTGCCAGCAGCGGGCCCGGGACGGTGACTAGCGGGGGCCCCTCCGATACGCAGTATTTT; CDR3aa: CASSGPGTVTSGGPSDTQYF
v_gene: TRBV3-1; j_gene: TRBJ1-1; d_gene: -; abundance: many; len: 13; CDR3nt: TGTGCCAGCAGCCAAGTTAGAAACACTGAAGCTTTCTTT; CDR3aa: CASSQVRNTEAFF
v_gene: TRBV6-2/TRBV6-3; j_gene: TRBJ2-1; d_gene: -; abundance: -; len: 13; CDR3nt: TGTGCCAGCAGTTACAGGGCCCCCAATGAGCAGTTCTTC; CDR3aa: CASSYRAPNEQFF
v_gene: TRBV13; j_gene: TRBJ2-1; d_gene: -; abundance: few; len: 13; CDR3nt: TGTGCCAGCAGTTCGAGGAGCTACAATGAGCAGTTCTTC; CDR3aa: CASSSRSYNEQFF
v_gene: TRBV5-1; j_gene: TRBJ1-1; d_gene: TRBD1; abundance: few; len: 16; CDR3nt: TGCGCCAGCAGCTTGTATTTTGGGACAGGGGGCACTGAAGCTTTCTTT; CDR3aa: CASSLYFGTGGTEAFF
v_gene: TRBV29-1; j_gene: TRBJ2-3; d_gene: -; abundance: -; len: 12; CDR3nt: TGCAGCGTTGCAGACTCTCGGGATACGCAGTATTTT; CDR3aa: CSVADSRDTQYF
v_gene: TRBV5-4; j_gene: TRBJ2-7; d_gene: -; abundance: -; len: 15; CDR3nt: TGTGCCAGCAGCGCCGGCCGGGACACCTACTACGAGCAGTACTTC; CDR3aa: CASSAGRDTYYEQYF
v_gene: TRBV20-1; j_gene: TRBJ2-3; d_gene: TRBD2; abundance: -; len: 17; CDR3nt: TGCAGTGCTGAAGCCCGCCGGCGGGGGGGCGTTTCAGATACGCAGTATTTT; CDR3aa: CSAEARRRGGVSDTQYF
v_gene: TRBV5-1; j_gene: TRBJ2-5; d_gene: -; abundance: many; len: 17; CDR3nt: TGCGCCAGCAGCTTGGAATTGGGCCCCGCGGGCCAAGAGACCCAGTACTTC; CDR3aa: CASSLELGPAGQETQYF
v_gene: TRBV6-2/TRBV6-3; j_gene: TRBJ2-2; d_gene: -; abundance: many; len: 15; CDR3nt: TGTGCCAGCAGTTATAAAGGGACCAACACCGGGGAGCTGTTTTTT; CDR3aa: CASSYKGTNTGELFF
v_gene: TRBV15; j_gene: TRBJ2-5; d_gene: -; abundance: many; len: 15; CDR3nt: TGTGCCACCAGCAGAGATTTAGTGTCTCAAGAGACCCAGTACTTC; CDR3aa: CATSRDLVSQETQYF
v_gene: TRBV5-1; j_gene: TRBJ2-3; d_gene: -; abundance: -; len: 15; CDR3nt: TGCGCCAGCAGCTTGGCGGGGCCCCGCACAGATACGCAGTATTTT; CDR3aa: CASSLAGPRTDTQYF
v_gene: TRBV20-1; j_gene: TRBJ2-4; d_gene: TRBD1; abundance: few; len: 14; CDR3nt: TGCAGTGCTCCTTCTCCGACAGGGAGAAACATTCAGTACTTC; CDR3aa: CSAPSPTGRNIQYF
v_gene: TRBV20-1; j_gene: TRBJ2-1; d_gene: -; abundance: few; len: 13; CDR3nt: TGCAGTGCTAGGGGGACTCAGCACAATGAGCAGTTCTTC; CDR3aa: CSARGTQHNEQFF
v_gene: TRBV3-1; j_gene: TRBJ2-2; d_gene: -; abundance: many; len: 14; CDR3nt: TGTGCCAGCAGGGCCGGGTCCATCACCGGGGAGCTGTTTTTT; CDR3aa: CASRAGSITGELFF
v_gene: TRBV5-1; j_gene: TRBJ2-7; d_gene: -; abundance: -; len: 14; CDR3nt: TGCGCCAGCAGCCCGCAGGGGCCCAACTACGAGCAGTACTTC; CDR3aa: CASSPQGPNYEQYF
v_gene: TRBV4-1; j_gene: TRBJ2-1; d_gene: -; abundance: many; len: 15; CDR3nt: TGCGCCAGCAGCCAAGAGCGCCTTCAGAACAATGAGCAGTTCTTC; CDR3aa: CASSQERLQNNEQFF
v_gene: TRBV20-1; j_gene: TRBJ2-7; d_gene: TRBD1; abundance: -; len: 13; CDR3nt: TGCAGTGCTAGACGGACAGGGGTCGACGAGCAGTACTTC; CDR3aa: CSARRTGVDEQYF
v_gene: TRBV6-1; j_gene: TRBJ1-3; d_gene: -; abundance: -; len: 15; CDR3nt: TGTGCCAGCAGGGCTGCAGGGCTCACTGGAAACACCATATATTTT; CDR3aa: CASRAAGLTGNTIYF
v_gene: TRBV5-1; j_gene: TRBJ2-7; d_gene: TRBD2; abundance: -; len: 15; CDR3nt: TGCGCCAGCAGCTTGTCTAGCGGGAGCTCGAACGAGCAGTACTTC; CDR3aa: CASSLSSGSSNEQYF
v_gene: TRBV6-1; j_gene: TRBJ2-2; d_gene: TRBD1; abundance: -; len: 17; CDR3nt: TGTGCCAGCAGTGGACTCCGGGACAGGCGAAACACCGGGGAGCTGTTTTTT; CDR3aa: CASSGLRDRRNTGELFF
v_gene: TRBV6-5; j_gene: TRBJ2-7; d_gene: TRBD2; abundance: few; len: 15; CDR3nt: TGTGCCAGCAGTTACACGAGGACTAGTTCCTACGAGCAGTACTTC; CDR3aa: CASSYTRTSSYEQYF
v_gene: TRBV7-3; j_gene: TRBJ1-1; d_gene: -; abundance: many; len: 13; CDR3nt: TGTGCCAGCAGCTTACAAGGTAGCACTGAAGCTTTCTTT; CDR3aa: CASSLQGSTEAFF
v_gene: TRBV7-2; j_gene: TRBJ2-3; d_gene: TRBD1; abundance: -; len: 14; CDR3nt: TGTGCCAGCACCACGGGCCAGGGGGCAGATACGCAGTATTTT; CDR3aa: CASTTGQGADTQYF
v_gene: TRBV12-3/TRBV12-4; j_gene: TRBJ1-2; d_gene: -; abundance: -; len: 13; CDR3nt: TGTGCCAGCAGTTCCGGCCGAGGGTTTGGCTACACCTTC; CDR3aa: CASSSGRGFGYTF
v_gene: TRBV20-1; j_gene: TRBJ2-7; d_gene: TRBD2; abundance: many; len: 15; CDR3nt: TGCAGTGCTAGAGATGGCGAGCGGGGAGCCTACGAGCAGTACTTC; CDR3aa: CSARDGERGAYEQYF
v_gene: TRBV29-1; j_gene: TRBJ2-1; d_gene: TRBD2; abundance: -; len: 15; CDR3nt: TGCAGCGTTGAAGAAGGGCTAGCGGGGGCAAATGAGCAGTTCTTC; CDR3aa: CSVEEGLAGANEQFF
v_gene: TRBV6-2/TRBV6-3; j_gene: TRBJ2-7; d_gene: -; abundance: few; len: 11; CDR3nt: TGTGCCAGCAGCCCCGGACAAGAGCAGTACTTC; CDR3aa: CASSPGQEQYF